This T cell receptor (beta chain) was obtained from a study of T-cell reconstitution after alpha-beta-depleted transplantation in children. Regarding the study as a whole: Once a year had passed after transplant, T-cell counts and diversity came mostly from newly produced T cells. Surviving recipient T cells and thymic progenitors produced the high day-60 TCRbeta diversity seen in some patients. Where alpha-beta T cells came from about two months after transplant was reportedly several hundred expanded graft clones.

The CDR3 sequence is 12 residues long. V trimming: 4 bases; J trimming: 12 bases; junction bases outside the gene matches: 3. Construction of the TCRbeta library involved unique molecular identifiers. TCRdb independently ran MiXCR on the PCR reads; one entry per CDR3 protein. Here the sample spans roughly 74,000 distinct CDR3 sequences, over 15% being singletons. This clonotype was seen only a few times. Its matching antigen is unknown. This specimen consisted of PBMCs, mostly from graft donor cells, obtained 360 days after TCRalphabeta/CD19-depleted stem cell transplant. This chain connects TRBV12-3 or TRBV12-4 to TRBJ2-1, with 10 bases identical to TRBD1. The sequence was obtained from a male patient under 10 years old who had a stem cell transplant for acute lymphoblastic leukemia, so the T cells may come from the graft donor. The CDR3 loop reads CASSWDRGGQFF. Written as DNA, the CDR3 is TGTGCCAGCAGTTGGGACAGGGGCGGGCAGTTCTTC.